Presented here are 17 T cell receptor beta chains from one specimen sequenced in a study of T cell responses to AZD1222 COVID-19 vaccine. The repertoire was sequenced with immunoSEQ multiplex PCR; TCRdb's copy has only in-frame clones and lacks some. The table shows 150,000 to 200,000 clones, with more than 80% occurring only once. The source material was peripheral blood, sampled 28 days after the second dose of the MenACWY control vaccine. These receptors were collected from an adult who received the MenACWY meningococcal vaccine as a control.

The chain's CDR3 is CARSLRRGSGYTF. CDR3 nucleotide sequence: TGTGCCAGAAGCCTACGTCGGGGCAGTGGCTACACCTTC. V gene TRBV7-5 combines with J gene TRBJ1-2. TRBV7-5 is described as a pseudogene. This CDR3 has 13 residues.

The table lists this clone with a count of one. The rearrangement uses TRBV14 and TRBJ2-3, with a tentative D call TRBD2 (6 bases). Per the germline V gene, CDR1 is SGHDN and CDR2 is FVKESK. This CDR3 spans 13 amino acids. The ends were cut back, 3 bases at V and 2 bases at J, with 6 bases in the middle. CDR3 residues: CASSQDYTDTQYF. The CDR3 nucleotides read TGTGCCAGCAGCCAGGACTACACAGATACGCAGTATTTT.

The chain has TRBV11-1 and TRBJ2-6; D is uncertain. This CDR3 is built from 12 residues. CDR1 and CDR2 (germline): SGHAT, FQDESV (reference sequence). The V end was cut by 5 bases, the J end by 4 bases, with 3 bases between. The CDR3 region is CASSTGANVLTF. CDR3 DNA sequence: TGTGCCAGCAGCACCGGGGCCAACGTCCTGACTTTC.

The rearrangement links TRBV6-5 to TRBJ2-7; 7 bases agree with TRBD1. The CDR3 is made up of 14 amino acids. V trimming: 6 bases; J trimming: 2 bases; junction bases outside the gene matches: 7. CDR1 and CDR2 from the germline V gene are MNHEY and SVGAGI. The CDR3, as DNA: TGTGCCAGCAGAATCGGGACAGTTCCCTACGAGCAGTACTTC. Translation gives CASRIGTVPYEQYF.

The rearrangement links TRBV28 to TRBJ2-7; D is tentatively TRBD1 or TRBD2 (7 bases each). Germline V gene lookup returns CDR1 MDHEN and CDR2 SYDVKM. The CDR3 extends over 14 amino acids. The germline V and J ends were trimmed by 7 bases and 9 bases, with 22 bases remaining between them. For the CDR3, the DNA is TGTGCCAGCATCCCAGGGGGGCCCCGCGGGGGGCAGTACTTC. The encoded protein is CASIPGGPRGGQYF.

CDR3 sequence: CASSYATSGKETQYF. The CDR3 DNA reads as TGTGCCAGCAGTTACGCGACTAGCGGGAAGGAGACCCAGTACTTC. The chain is built from TRBV6-5 and TRBJ2-5; 11 bases fit TRBD2. Germline values: CDR1 MNHEY, CDR2 SVGAGI. The CDR3 is 15 amino acids. The ends lost 2 bases at V and 5 bases at J; junction bases unmatched: 4.

V gene TRBV11-2 combines with J gene TRBJ2-5, with D possibly TRBD1 on 6 matching bases. Trimming took off 3 bases at V and 1 base at J, with 12 bases between the two ends. The CDR3 sequence is 15 residues long. Germline CDR1 SGHAT, CDR2 FQNNGV. The CDR3 reads CASSFGQTIQETQYF. The CDR3 DNA sequence: TGTGCCAGCAGCTTCGGACAGACAATCCAAGAGACCCAGTACTTC.

This clone was observed once. The genes are TRBV2 and TRBJ1-5; TRBD1 is a possible D gene (5 bases). The V gene's germline CDR1 is SNHLY and CDR2 FYNNEI. The V gene lost 8 bases and the J gene lost 5 bases, with 16 bases spanning the gap. This CDR3 has 14 residues. The CDR3 DNA reads TGTGCCAGCCAGGCCAGGGTTAACGATCAGCCCCAGCATTTT. Its translation: CASQARVNDQPQHF.

This chain joins TRBV7-9 and TRBJ1-4; 7 bases are a match to TRBD1. Germline trimming cut 5 bases from V and 4 bases from J; bases unmatched to any gene: 7. Per germline, CDR1 SEHNR and CDR2 FQNEAQ (reference sequence). The CDR3 spans 15 residues. The CDR3 coding sequence is TGTGCCAGCAGCCCCCGGGACAGAGATAATGAAAAACTGTTTTTT. The encoded protein is CASSPRDRDNEKLFF.

The chain combines TRBV7-9 with TRBJ2-3, with 8 positions matching TRBD2. V was pared by 6 bases and J by 0 bases, with 2 bases of the junction left unmatched. CDR1 and CDR2 from the germline V gene are SEHNR and FQNEAQ (reference sequence). The CDR3 loop spans 14 amino acids. The CDR3 sequence: CASRLAASTDTQYF. In DNA, the CDR3 is TGTGCCAGCAGACTAGCGGCTAGCACAGATACGCAGTATTTT. Full variable domain (rest looked up from reference TRBV7-9 and TRBJ2-3): DTGVSQNPRHKITKRGQNVTFRCDPISEHNRLYWYRQTLGQGPEFLTYFQNEAQLEKSRLLSDRFSAERPKGSFSTLEIQRTEQGDSAMYLCASRLAASTDTQYFGPGTRLTVL.

The chain has TRBV2 and TRBJ2-2; 8 bases fit TRBD1. V lost 5 bases to trimming and J lost 1 base; unmatched junction nucleotides: 3. Germline CDR1 and CDR2: SNHLY and FYNNEI. The CDR3 is 15 residues long. The CDR3 nucleotides are TGTGCCAGCAGTCCCGGGACAGGGAACACCGGGGAGCTGTTTTTT. It is translated as CASSPGTGNTGELFF.

The V call is TRBV6-5, the J call TRBJ2-7; 11 nucleotides match TRBD1. The CDR3 sequence is 14 residues long. V trimming: 4 bases; J trimming: 7 bases; junction bases outside the gene matches: 6. The germline gives CDR1 MNHEY, CDR2 SVGAGI. CDR3 DNA: TGTGCCAGCAGTTTGGACAGGGGGCTGCAAGAGCAGTACTTC. It encodes CASSLDRGLQEQYF.

Concerning this clone itself: The junction shows a germline mismatch at one end, possibly a read error. The gene calls are TRBV18 and TRBJ1-1; a possible D gene is TRBD1 (5 bases). Germline values: CDR1 KGHSH, CDR2 LQKENI. CDR3 length equals 13 residues. The CDR3 DNA sequence: TGTGCCAGCTTACCAGGCCAGGGCCATGAAGCTTTCTTT. Translating it yields CASLPGQGHEAFF.

This sequence joins TRBV28 and TRBJ1-4; 11 bases map to TRBD1. Germline CDR1 MDHEN, CDR2 SYDVKM. The CDR3 runs to 15 residues. Unmatched junction bases numbered 8, after V lost 6 bases and J lost 8 bases. In DNA form, the CDR3 reads TGTGCCAGCAGCCTAGGGGGACAGGGGGACGAAAAACTGTTTTTT. It is translated as CASSLGGQGDEKLFF.

V is TRBV5-1 and J is TRBJ2-7; 9 positions match TRBD1. CDR1 SGHRS and CDR2 YFSETQ come from the germline V gene. The CDR3 has 14 amino acids. The junction had 3 bases not matched to a gene; V was cut back by 3 bases and J by 2 bases. The CDR3 spells CASSSGTGTYEQYF. In DNA, the CDR3 is TGCGCCAGCAGCTCCGGGACAGGGACCTACGAGCAGTACTTC.

This clone was detected once. The V call is TRBV20-1, the J call TRBJ2-7; TRBD2 matches 8 bases. CDR1 is DFQATT, CDR2 SNEGSKA, per germline (reference sequence). The CDR3 consists of 14 residues. Losses at the gene ends were 3 bases for V and 0 bases for J; bases not matched to a gene: 4. CDR3 sequence: CSASDSGASYEQYF. CDR3 bases: TGCAGTGCTAGTGATAGCGGGGCCTCCTACGAGCAGTACTTC.

J is TRBJ2-7 and V is TRBV6-5; 9 bases line up with TRBD1. Germline trimming cut 6 bases from V and 0 bases from J; bases unmatched to any gene: 3. From germline, CDR1 is MNHEY and CDR2 SVGAGI. The CDR3 length is 14 residues. CDR3 nucleotide sequence: TGTGCCAGCAGGCCGACAGGGGGCTCCTACGAGCAGTACTTC. As protein: CASRPTGGSYEQYF.